This TCR beta chain was sequenced during a study of T cell responses to AZD1222 COVID-19 vaccine (dated by TCRdb to the early 2020s). In terms of the full investigation: A total of under 250 trial participants underwent TCR sequencing, of whom 207 had received two doses of AZD1222 and approximately 26 had received two doses of the MenACWY control vaccine. Enrollment into the trials was organized by age into subgroups of 18-55, 56-69 and 70-plus years, and those subgroups contained approximately 150, 30 and 60 TCR-sequenced participants, respectively.

CDR1 KGHSH and CDR2 LQKENI are derived from the germline V gene. The CDR3 holds 14 amino acids from the cysteine to the phenylalanine. Left in the record is the CDR3 DNA by itself, 42 bases read in frame from the first base. V is clipped by 5 bases and J by 2 bases, and the sequence between their germline boundaries is 12 bases long. The CDR3 regions of human TCRbeta chains were analyzed by immunosequencing. Per the original workflow: Repertoire TCRs were checked for matches against a reference library of SARS-CoV-2-specific TCRs that had been generated using the MIRA antigen-specificity platform. Breadth was defined as the fraction of unique TCRs that were SARS-CoV-2-associated, and depth was defined as the fraction of total T cells that were SARS-CoV-2-associated. Using the MIRA data, each spike-specific TCR was assigned both to the spike region to which the TCR was reactive and to a CD4 or CD8 class. Log10-transformed breadth and depth values were compared by one-way ANOVA with Sidak's multiple comparisons tests. TCRdb stores this immuneACCESS table with in-frame sequences only. Part of the clones is absent; in the studies checked, under half of the shortfall reflects unresolved V genes, and no reason is known for the rest. V and J calls and clone size are given by that table; D and trimming were obtained from the DNA. The sample table records 40,000 to 60,000 clones; around 85% of these occur just once. The top ten clones comprise approximately 20% of the sample.

The paper's findings and limits, for the study overall: Reportedly, close to half of the unique spike-specific TCRs recognized epitopes lying outside the regions that are mutated in the B.1.351 and B.1.1.7 variants. Because no day 14 peak-response samples were available, repertoires were characterized only after the peak T cell response. Most participants were white British and females outnumbered males, and the authors suggested that clonal diversity may have been underestimated. After two AZD1222 doses, spike-specific TCR breadth and depth were significantly higher than at day 0 and than in MenACWY recipients. The vaccine-associated CD4 TCRs covered the entire spike protein, and the dominant responses fell in regions 160-218 and 743-854. The 56-69-year group was small, and its depth increase did not reach significance, likely because of low power. Conclusions about previously exposed vaccinees were limited because only a handful of AZD1222 recipients were SARS-CoV-2 seropositive at baseline.

This clone was seen only once. What antigen it recognizes has not been identified. Base qualities were left out, and no much larger clone turns up one base away. The label giving this sample's time point can be read as: baseline before first vaccination. What the treatment or condition label conveys for this sample: meningococcal conjugate vaccine given as trial control. The vaccinee samples were drawn from two UK trials, COV001 and COV002, one of which was a single-blind randomized controlled phase 2/3 trial testing AZD1222 (ChAdOx1 nCoV-19) in healthy adults. For TCRbeta chain sequencing, PBMC samples were collected from trial participants at day 0 and at day 28 after the second dose.

The chain is encoded by TRBV18 joined to TRBJ1-1, with a weak D call of TRBD1 (6 bases match). The sample was peripheral blood, taken on day 0 of MenACWY control vaccination. This receptor was taken from an adult in good health. The sequenced DNA: TGTGCCAGCTCATCATGGACAGTAAACACTGAAGCTTTCTTT. Its protein product is CASSSWTVNTEAFF.